This T cell receptor (beta chain) stems from a study of CD8+CD57+ T cells in acquired aplastic anemia. Overall study: Across the sorted CD4+ and CD8+ cells, DNA amounts averaged roughly 3 ug.

For this clonotype: The antigen is undetermined.

Sequenced patients had shown CD8+CD57+ cell expansion by flow cytometry. Patients were therapy-naive when their blood was sampled. Template material for TCR beta VDJ and CDR3 profiling consisted of genomic DNA. Each CDR3 protein gets one entry after TCRdb re-called the reads with MiXCR. Here the sample spans about 40,000 distinct CDR3 sequences, about 60% being singletons. Findings and caveats of the study: The same twenty-nine CD8+ CDR3 sequences occurred in patients and in controls.

The specimen sequenced was sorted CD4+, CD8+, or CD8+CD57+ T cells (not recorded which) from PBMCs. The sequence derives from a human donor with aplastic anemia.

The CDR3 DNA is TGTGCCAGCAGCTTAGAATTCCTGGGACCGAACACTGAAGCTTTCTTT. Translated: CASSLEFLGPNTEAFF. This chain links TRBV7-6 with TRBJ1-1; D perhaps matches TRBD1 (5 bases). Germline loops: CDR1 SGHVS, CDR2 FNYEAQ. Trimming removed 1 base at V and 1 base at J, with 13 bases between. The CDR3 runs 16 residues.